The T cell receptor beta chain described here comes from a study of blood T cell repertoires in COVID-19. Across the study: COVID-19 samples from acute and convalescent phases originated in the United States, Italy and Spain. T cells, B-cell-depleted T cells, or PBMCs supplied cDNA or gDNA.

J was trimmed by 5 bases and V by 6 bases; bases with no gene match: 11. Germline lookup yields CDR1 LNHDA and CDR2 SQIVND (reference sequence). The CDR3 totals 16 residues. Study processing details: Using reference gene primer amplification, nucleated cell counts were estimated. Assay used: immunoSEQ multiplex PCR; TCRdb lists only in-frame clones, some missing. V and J calls and clone size are as listed in that table; D and trimming were resolved from the DNA. Of about 110,000 clones in the sample, roughly 80% were seen once. The sequencing sample was made of peripheral blood. V gene TRBV19 combines with J gene TRBJ1-4; 8 bases are a match to TRBD1. This TCR was sampled from a man in his fifties with acute or convalescent COVID-19. CDR3 region: CASRTGQGYWNEKLFF. The CDR3 DNA is TGTGCCAGTAGGACCGGACAGGGCTACTGGAATGAAAAACTGTTTTTT.